This T cell receptor (beta chain) is drawn from a study of blood T cell repertoires in COVID-19. The ends lost 6 bases at V and 4 bases at J; junction bases unmatched: 9. This CDR3 has 15 residues. CDR1 and CDR2 from the germline V gene are MNHEY and SVGAGI. Profiled with immunoSEQ multiplex PCR; TCRdb holds only in-frame clones, not every one. This sample has about 21,000 clones, with roughly 90% found just once. The J gene is TRBJ2-1, the V gene TRBV6-5; 7 bases agree with TRBD1. The specimen was peripheral blood. The clonotype originates from a man in his 70s with active COVID-19. Here the CDR3 DNA reads TGTGCCAGCAGCCCCGACAGGGATCATTACAATGAGCAGTTCTTC. It encodes CASSPDRDHYNEQFF.